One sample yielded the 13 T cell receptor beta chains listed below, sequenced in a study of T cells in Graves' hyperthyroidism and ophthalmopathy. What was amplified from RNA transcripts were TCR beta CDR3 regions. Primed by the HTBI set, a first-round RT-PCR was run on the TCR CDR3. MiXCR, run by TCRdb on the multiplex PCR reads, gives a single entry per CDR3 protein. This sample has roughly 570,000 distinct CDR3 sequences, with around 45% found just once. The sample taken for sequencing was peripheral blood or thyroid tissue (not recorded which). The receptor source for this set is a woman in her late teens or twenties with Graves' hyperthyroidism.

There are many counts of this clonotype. CDR3 DNA: TGTGCCAGCAGAGACAGGGTATACACCATATATTTT. Amino acids: CASRDRVYTIYF. The genes are TRBV2 and TRBJ1-3, with 7 bases fitting TRBD1. Germline CDR1 and CDR2: SNHLY and FYNNEI. The CDR3 has 12 residues. J lost 8 bases, V lost 6 bases, and 4 bases had no gene match. The whole variable domain, filled in from reference TRBV2 and TRBJ1-3, reads EPEVTQTPSHQVTQMGQEVILRCVPISNHLYFYWYRQILGQKVEFLVSFYNNEISEKSEIFDDQFSVERPDGSNFTLKIRSTKLEDSAMYFCASRDRVYTIYFGEGSWLTVV.

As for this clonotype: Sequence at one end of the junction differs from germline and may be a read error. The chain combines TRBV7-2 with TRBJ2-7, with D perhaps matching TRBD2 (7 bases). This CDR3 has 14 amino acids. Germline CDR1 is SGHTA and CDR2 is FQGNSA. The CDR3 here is CASSHNQRDNEQYF. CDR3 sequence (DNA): TGCGCCAGCAGCCACAACCAGCGGGACAATGAGCAGTACTTC.

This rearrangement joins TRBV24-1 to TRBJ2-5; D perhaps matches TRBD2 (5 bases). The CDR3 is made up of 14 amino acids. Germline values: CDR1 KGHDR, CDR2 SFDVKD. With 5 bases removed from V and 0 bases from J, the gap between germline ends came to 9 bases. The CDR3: CATSAPRDQETQYF. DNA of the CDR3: TGTGCCACCAGTGCCCCGAGGGACCAAGAGACCCAGTACTTC.

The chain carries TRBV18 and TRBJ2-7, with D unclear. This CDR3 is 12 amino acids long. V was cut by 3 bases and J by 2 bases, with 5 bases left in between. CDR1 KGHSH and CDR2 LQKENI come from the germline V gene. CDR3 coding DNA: TGTGCCAGCTCACCTATTCCCTACGAGCAGTACTTC. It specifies CASSPIPYEQYF.

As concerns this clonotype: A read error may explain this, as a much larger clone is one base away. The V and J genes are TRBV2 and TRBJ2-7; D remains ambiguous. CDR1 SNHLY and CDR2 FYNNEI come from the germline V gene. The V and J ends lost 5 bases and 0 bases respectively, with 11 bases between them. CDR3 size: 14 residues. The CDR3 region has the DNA TGTGCCAGCAGTTTTCTGAGTAACTCCTACGAGCAGTACTTC. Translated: CASSFLSNSYEQYF.

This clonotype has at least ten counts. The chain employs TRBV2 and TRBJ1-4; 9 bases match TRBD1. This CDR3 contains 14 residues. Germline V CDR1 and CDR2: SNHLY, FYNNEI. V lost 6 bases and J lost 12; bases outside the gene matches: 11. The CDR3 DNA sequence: TGTGCCAGCAGAACAACAGGGGGCGCCGGACAACTGTTTTTT. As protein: CASRTTGGAGQLFF.

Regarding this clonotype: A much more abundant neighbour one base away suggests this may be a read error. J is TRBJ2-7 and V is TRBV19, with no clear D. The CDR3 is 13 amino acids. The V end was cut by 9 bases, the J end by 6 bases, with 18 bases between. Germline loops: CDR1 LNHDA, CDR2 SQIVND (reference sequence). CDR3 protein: CASGSAPQAEQYF. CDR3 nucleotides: TGTGCCAGCGGGTCAGCCCCCCAGGCCGAGCAGTACTTC.

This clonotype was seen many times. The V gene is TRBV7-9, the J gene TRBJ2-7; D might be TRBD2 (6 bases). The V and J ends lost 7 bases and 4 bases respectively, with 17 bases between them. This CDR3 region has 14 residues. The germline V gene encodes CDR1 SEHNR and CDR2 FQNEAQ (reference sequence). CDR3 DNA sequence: TGTGCCAGCACCTTGGGGGGATCTGATTACGAGCAGTACTTC. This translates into CASTLGGSDYEQYF.

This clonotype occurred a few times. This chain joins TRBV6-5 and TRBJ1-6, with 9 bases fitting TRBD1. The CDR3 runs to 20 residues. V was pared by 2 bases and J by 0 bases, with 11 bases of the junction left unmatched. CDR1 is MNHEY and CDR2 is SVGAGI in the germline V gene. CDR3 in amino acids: CASSYRTRTGEISYNSPLHF. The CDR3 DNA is TGTGCCAGCAGTTACCGGACTAGGACAGGGGAAATCTCCTATAATTCACCCCTCCACTTT.

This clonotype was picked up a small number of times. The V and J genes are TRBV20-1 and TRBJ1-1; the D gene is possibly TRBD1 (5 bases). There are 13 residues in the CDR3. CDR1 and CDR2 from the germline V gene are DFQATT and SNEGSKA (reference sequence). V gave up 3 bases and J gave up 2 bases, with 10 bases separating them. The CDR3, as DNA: TGCAGTGCTAGCTGGGGGGGAAACACTGAAGCTTTCTTT. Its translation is CSASWGGNTEAFF.

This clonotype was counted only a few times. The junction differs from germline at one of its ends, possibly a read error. Here the CDR3 DNA reads TGCGCCAGCAGCCAACCCCGGGGGCTAGCGGGATCCGCGAACACCGGGGAGCTGTTTTTT. It yields the protein CASSQPRGLAGSANTGELFF. The rearrangement uses TRBV7-3 and TRBJ2-2; 9 bases are a match to TRBD2. Germline V gene lookup returns CDR1 SGHTA and CDR2 FQGTGA. The CDR3 contains 20 residues.

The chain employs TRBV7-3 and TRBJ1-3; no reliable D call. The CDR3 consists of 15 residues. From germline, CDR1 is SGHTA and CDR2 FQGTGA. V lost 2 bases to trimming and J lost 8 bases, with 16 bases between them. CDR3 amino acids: CASSLGLGGFDTIYF. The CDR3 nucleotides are TGTGCCAGCAGCTTAGGGTTGGGCGGGTTCGACACCATATATTTT.

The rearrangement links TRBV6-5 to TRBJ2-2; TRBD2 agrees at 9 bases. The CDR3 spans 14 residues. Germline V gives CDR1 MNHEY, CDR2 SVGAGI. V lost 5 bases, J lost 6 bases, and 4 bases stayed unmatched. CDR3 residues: CASSAGGPSGELFF. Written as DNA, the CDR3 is TGTGCCAGCAGTGCGGGAGGGCCTTCCGGGGAGCTGTTTTTT.